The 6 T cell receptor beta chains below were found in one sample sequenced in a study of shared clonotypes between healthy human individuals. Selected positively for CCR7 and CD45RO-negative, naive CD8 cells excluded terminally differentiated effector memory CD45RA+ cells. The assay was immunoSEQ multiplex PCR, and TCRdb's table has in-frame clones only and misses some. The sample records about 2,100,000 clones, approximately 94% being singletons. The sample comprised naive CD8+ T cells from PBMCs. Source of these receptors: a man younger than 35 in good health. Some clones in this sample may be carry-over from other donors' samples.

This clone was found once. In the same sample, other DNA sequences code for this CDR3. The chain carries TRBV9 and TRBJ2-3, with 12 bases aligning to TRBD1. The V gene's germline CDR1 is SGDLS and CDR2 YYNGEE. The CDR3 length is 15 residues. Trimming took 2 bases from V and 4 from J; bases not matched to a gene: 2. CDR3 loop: CASSVGQGASDTQYF. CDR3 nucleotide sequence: TGTGCCAGCAGCGTGGGACAGGGGGCCTCAGATACGCAGTATTTT.

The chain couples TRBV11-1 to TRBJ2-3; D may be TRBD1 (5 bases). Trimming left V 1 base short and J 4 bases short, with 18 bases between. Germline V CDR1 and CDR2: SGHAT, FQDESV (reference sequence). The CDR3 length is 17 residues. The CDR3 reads CASSLDTWGLEADTQYF. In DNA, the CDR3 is TGTGCCAGCAGCTTAGACACTTGGGGCCTCGAAGCAGATACGCAGTATTTT.

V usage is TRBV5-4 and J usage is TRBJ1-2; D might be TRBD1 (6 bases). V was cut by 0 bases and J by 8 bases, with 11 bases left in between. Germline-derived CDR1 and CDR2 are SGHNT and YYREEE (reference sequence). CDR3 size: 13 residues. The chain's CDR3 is CASSLGAGVGYTF. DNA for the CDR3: TGTGCCAGCAGCTTGGGGGCAGGGGTGGGCTACACCTTC.

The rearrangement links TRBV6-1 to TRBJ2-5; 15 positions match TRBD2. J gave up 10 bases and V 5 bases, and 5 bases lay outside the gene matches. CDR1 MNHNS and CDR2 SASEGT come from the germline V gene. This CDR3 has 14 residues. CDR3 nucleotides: TGTGCCAGCAGTCAATGGACTAGCGGGGGGGACCAGTACTTC. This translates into CASSQWTSGGDQYF.

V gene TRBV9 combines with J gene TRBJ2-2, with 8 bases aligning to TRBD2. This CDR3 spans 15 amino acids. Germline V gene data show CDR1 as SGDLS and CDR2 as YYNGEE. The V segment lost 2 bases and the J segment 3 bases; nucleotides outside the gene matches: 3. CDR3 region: CASSVSGTDTGELFF. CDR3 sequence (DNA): TGTGCCAGCAGCGTTAGCGGGACCGACACCGGGGAGCTGTTTTTT.

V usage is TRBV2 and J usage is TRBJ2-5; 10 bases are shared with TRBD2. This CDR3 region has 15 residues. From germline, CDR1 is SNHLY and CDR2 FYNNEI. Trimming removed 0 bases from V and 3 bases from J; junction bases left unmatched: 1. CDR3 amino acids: CASSEALAGKETQYF. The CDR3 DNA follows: TGTGCCAGCAGTGAAGCACTAGCGGGGAAAGAGACCCAGTACTTC. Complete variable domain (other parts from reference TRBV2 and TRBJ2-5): EPEVTQTPSHQVTQMGQEVILRCVPISNHLYFYWYRQILGQKVEFLVSFYNNEISEKSEIFDDQFSVERPDGSNFTLKIRSTKLEDSAMYFCASSEALAGKETQYFGPGTRLLVL.